The table lists the clone carrying this T cell receptor (beta chain) with many counts. Its specificity is unknown. These data come from a study of T cell repertoires in cytomegalovirus infection. Across the whole study: Indicated by public TCR beta signatures were CMV infection and matching HLA type. Study results and limitations: CMV-specific HLA-C-restricted TCR beta clonotypes dominated the ex vivo response. Totalled public TCR beta family frequency picked out people who carried CMV plus the relevant HLA.

Germline V gene sequence: CDR1 SGHTA, CDR2 FQGNSA. V was clipped by 5 bases and J by 4 bases, with 12 bases between them. The CDR3 contains 13 residues. TCRdb independently ran MiXCR on the reads; one entry per CDR3 protein. Here the sample spans approximately 290,000 distinct CDR3 sequences, roughly a quarter being singletons. The chain combines TRBV7-2 with TRBJ2-7, with D unresolved. This receptor was obtained from a human donor in good health (CMV status not recorded). Some clones in this sample may be carry-over from other donors' samples. What was sequenced was PBMCs. The CDR3 DNA follows: TGTGCCAGCAGCGGCGGACCTCTTTACGAGCAGTACTTC. This codes for CASSGGPLYEQYF. Drawing the rest from reference TRBV7-2 and TRBJ2-7, the complete variable domain is GAGVSQSPSNKVTEKGKDVELRCDPISGHTALYWYRQSLGQGLEFLIYFQGNSAPDKSGLPSDRFSAERTGGSVSTLTIQRTQQEDSAVYLCASSGGPLYEQYFGPGTRLTVT.